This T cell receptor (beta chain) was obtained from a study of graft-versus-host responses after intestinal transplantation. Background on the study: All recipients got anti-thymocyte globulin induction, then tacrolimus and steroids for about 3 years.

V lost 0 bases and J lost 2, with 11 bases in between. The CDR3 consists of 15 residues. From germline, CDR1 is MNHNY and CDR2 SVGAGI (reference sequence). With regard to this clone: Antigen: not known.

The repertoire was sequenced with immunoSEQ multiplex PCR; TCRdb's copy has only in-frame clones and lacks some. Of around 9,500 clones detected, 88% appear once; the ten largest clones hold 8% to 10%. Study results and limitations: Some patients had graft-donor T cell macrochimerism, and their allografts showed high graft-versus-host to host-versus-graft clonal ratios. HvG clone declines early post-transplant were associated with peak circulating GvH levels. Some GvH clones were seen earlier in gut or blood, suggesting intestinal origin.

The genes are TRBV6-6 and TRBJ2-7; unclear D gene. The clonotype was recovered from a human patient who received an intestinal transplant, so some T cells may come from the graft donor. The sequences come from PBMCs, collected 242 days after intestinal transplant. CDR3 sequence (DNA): TGTGCCAGCAGTTACTCGAACCCCGCAGCCTACGAGCAGTACTTC. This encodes CASSYSNPAAYEQYF.